This record looks at one T cell receptor beta chain sequence and its context. What it recognizes is unknown. The data are from a study of STAT3 mutations in large granular lymphocyte leukemia. Study-level results: Sampling intervals varied between patients and samples. Every T-LGLL patient had at least one immunodominant TCRbeta clonotype.

Assay used: immunoSEQ multiplex PCR; TCRdb lists only in-frame clones, some missing. Here the sample spans more than 10,000 clones, approximately 84% being singletons. V lost 8 bases and J 2 bases, leaving 13 bases between the germline ends. The CDR3 is 14 amino acids. In germline, CDR1 is MDHEN, CDR2 SYDVKM. The rearrangement uses TRBV28 and TRBJ1-3, with D possibly TRBD1 on 5 matching bases. What was sequenced was peripheral blood mononuclear cells. This TCR derives from a man aged 55-75 years with T-cell large granular lymphocyte leukemia. Some clones in this sample may be carry-over from other donors' samples. Written as DNA, the CDR3 is TGTGCCAGCCAGGGTGGGACGGCTGGAAACACCATATATTTT. As protein: CASQGGTAGNTIYF.